The clone carrying this TCR beta chain was observed a single time. Its target is unknown. Libraries were prepared by immunoSEQ multiplex PCR; TCRdb keeps only in-frame clonotypes and omits some of them. Of about 110,000 clones detected, about 90% appear once; the ten largest clones hold roughly 0.55%. These data belong to a study of a mutant IDH1 vaccine in newly diagnosed glioma. Study-wide background: Either 4-6 weeks after radiotherapy alone or alongside temozolomide, vaccination was begun. Study observations and caveats: It seemed that pseudoprogression was not linked to changes in the top peripheral T cell clonotypes. Vaccine-induced responses were seen in 93.3% of patients, spanning several MHC alleles.

V was cut by 2 bases and J by 0 bases, with 9 bases left in between. CDR3 size: 15 residues. The germline V gene has CDR1 SGDLS and CDR2 YYNGEE. Time point meaning: week 11, during vaccination. In every dose of vaccine, 300 ug of mutant IDH1 20-mer peptide was given alongside topical imiquimod. The sequence was collected from a woman in her fifties or sixties with glioma. The J gene is TRBJ1-3, the V gene TRBV9; weak D call: TRBD1 (6 bases). Sequencing used PBMCs, obtained from a glioma patient whose treatment included an IDH1 peptide vaccine. CDR3 protein: CASSVRTDSGNTIYF. The CDR3 region has the DNA TGTGCCAGCAGCGTCCGGACAGACTCTGGAAACACCATATATTTT.